This entry features one TCR beta chain sequence. The antigen remains undetermined. Using RNA template, CDR3s of TCR alpha and beta were amplified with iRepertoire arm-PCR. TCRdb re-called the multiplex PCR reads through MiXCR, storing one row per CDR3 protein. The data hold some 17,000 distinct CDR3 sequences, with 58% observed a single time. This entry comes from a study of glioma-infiltrating T cells. General observations from the study: CDR3 overlap between tissue and blood was very small.

The V end lost 4 bases, the J end lost 2 bases, and 23 bases lay between the germline ends. CDR1 is DFQATT, CDR2 SNEGSKA, per germline (reference sequence). The CDR3 loop spans 17 amino acids. V is TRBV20-1 and J is TRBJ2-5, with D perhaps assigned TRBD1 or TRBD2 (7 bases each). The specimen sequenced was glioma tissue, nonneoplastic brain tissue, or PBMCs (not recorded which). The receptor's source is a human donor with low-grade glioma or glioblastoma, undergoing nonglioma brain surgery, or in good health (not recorded which). CDR3 sequence: CSATTGREGAAQETQYF. The CDR3 DNA sequence: TGCAGTGCTACCACCGGAAGGGAGGGGGCCGCACAAGAGACCCAGTACTTC.